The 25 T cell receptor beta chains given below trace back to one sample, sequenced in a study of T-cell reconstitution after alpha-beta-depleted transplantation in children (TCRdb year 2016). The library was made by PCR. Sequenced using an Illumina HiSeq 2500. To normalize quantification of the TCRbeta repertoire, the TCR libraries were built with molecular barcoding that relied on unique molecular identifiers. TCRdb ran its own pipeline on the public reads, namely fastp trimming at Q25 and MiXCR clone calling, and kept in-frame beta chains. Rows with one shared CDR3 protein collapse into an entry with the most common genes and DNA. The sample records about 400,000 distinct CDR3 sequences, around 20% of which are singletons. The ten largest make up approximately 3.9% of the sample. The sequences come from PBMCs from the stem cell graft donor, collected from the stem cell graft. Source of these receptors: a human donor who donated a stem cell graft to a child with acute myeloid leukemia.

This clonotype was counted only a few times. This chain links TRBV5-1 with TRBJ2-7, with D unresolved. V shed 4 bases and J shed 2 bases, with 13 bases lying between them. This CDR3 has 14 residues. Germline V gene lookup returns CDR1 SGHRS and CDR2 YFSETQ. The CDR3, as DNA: TGCGCCAGCAGCCCCCGACGGCTAACCTACGAGCAGTACTTC. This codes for CASSPRRLTYEQYF.

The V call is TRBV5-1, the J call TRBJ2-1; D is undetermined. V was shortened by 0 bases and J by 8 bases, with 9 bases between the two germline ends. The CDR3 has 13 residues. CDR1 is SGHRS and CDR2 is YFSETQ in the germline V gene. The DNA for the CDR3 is TGCGCCAGCAGCTTGGGAAGTATCGATGAGCAGTTCTTC. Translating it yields CASSLGSIDEQFF.

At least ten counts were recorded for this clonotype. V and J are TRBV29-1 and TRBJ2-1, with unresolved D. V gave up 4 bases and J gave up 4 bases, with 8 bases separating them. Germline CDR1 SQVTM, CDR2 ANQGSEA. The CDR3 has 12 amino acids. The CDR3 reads CSVGNGYNEQFF. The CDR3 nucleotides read TGCAGCGTTGGGAATGGTTACAATGAGCAGTTCTTC.

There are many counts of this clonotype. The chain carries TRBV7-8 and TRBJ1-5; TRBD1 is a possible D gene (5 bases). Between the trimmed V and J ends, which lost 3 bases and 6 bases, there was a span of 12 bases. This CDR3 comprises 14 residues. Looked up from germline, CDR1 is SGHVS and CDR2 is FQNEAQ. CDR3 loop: CASSFISGPQPQHF. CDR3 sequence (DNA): TGTGCCAGCAGCTTCATATCAGGGCCTCAGCCCCAGCATTTT.

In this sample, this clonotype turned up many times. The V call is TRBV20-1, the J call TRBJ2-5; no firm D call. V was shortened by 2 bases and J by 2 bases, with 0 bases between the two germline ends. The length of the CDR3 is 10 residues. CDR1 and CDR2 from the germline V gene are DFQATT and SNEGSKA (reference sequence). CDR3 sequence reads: CSARQETQYF. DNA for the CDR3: TGCAGTGCTAGACAAGAGACCCAGTACTTC.

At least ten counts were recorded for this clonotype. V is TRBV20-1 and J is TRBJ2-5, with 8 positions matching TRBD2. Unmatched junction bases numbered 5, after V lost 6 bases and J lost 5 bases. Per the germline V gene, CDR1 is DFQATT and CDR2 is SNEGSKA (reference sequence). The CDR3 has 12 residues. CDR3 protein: CSAAGGGETQYF. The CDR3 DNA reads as TGCAGTGCCGCGGGGGGAGGGGAGACCCAGTACTTC.

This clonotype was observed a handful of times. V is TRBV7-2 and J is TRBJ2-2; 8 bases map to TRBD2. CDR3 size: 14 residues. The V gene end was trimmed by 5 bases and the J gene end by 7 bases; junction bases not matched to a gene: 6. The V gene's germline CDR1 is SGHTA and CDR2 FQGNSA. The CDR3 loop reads CASSLTSGGGELFF. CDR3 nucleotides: TGTGCCAGCAGCCTAACTAGCGGAGGCGGGGAGCTGTTTTTT.

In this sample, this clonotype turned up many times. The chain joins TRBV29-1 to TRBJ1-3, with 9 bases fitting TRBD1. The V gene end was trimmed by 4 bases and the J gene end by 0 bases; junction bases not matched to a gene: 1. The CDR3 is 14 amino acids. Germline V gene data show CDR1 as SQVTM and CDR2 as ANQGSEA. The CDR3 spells CSVGDRASGNTIYF. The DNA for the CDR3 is TGCAGCGTTGGGGACAGGGCCTCTGGAAACACCATATATTTT.

The CDR3 nucleotides are TGCAGTGCTAGTAGGACAGGGGATGAAGCTTTCTTT. This sequence encodes CSASRTGDEAFF. The genes are TRBV20-1 and TRBJ1-1, with 9 bases lining up with TRBD1. The germline V gene has CDR1 DFQATT and CDR2 SNEGSKA (reference sequence). The V segment lost 3 bases and the J segment 7 bases; nucleotides outside the gene matches: 3. The CDR3 extends over 12 amino acids.

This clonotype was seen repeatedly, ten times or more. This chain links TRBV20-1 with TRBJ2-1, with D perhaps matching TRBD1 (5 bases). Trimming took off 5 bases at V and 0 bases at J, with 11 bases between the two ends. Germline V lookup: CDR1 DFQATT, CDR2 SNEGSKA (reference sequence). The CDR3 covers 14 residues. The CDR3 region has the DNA TGCAGTGCTCCCGACAGAATCTCCTACAATGAGCAGTTCTTC. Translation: CSAPDRISYNEQFF.

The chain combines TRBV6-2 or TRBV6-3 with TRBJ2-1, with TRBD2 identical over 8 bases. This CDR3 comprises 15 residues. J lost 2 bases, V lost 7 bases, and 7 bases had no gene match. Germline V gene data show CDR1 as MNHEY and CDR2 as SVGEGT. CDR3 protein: CASKVHSGTYNEQFF. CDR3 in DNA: TGTGCCAGCAAGGTACATAGCGGGACCTACAATGAGCAGTTCTTC.

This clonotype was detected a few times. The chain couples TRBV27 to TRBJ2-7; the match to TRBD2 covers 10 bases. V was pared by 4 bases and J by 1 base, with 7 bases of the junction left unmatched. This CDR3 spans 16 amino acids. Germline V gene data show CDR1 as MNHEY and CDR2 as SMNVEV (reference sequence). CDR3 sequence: CASSSNSGRSSYEQYF. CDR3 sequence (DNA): TGTGCCAGCAGTTCCAATAGCGGGAGGAGTTCCTACGAGCAGTACTTC.

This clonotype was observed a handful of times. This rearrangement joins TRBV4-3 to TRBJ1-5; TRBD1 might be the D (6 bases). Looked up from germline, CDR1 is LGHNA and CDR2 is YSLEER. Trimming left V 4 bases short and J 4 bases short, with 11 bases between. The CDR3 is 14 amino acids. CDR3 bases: TGCGCCAGCAGCCCTCAACAGGGAAATCAGCCCCAGCATTTT. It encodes CASSPQQGNQPQHF.

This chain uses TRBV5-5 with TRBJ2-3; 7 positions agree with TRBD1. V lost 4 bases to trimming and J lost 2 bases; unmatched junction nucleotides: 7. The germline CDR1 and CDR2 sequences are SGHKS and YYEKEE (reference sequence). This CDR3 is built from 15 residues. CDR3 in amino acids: CASSTGQPYTDTQYF. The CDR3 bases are TGTGCCAGCAGCACGGGACAGCCATACACAGATACGCAGTATTTT.

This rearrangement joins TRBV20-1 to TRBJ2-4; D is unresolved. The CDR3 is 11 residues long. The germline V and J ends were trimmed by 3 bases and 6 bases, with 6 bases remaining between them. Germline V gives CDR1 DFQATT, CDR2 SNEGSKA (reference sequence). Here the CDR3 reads CSASFLNIQYF. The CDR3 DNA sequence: TGCAGTGCTAGTTTCCTAAACATTCAGTACTTC.

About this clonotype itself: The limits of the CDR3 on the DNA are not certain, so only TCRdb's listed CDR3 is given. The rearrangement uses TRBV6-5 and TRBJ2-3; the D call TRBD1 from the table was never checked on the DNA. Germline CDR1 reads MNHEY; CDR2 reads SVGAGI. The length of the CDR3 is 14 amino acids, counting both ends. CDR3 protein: CASSYKFGGGTSDF.

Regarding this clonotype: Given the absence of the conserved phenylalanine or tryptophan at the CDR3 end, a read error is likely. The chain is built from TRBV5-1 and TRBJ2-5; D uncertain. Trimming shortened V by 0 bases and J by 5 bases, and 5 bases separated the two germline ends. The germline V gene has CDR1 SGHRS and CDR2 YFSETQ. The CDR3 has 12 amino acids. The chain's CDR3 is CASSLAGETQYL. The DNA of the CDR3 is TGCGCCAGCAGCTTGGCCGGTGAGACCCAGTACTTA.

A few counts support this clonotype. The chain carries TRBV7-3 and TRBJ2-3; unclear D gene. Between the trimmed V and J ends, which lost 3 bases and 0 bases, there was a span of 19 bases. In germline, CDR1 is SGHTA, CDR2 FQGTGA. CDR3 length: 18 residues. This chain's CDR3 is CASSFAAVGVTSTDTQYF. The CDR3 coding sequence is TGTGCCAGCAGCTTCGCTGCCGTTGGGGTAACTAGCACAGATACGCAGTATTTT.

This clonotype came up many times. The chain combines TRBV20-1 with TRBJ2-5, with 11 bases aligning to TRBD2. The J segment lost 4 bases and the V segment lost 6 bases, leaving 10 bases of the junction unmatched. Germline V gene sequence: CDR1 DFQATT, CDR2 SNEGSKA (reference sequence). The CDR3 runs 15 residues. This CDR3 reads CSAQSVAGGRETQYF. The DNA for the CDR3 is TGCAGTGCCCAGTCGGTAGCGGGAGGGAGAGAGACCCAGTACTTC.

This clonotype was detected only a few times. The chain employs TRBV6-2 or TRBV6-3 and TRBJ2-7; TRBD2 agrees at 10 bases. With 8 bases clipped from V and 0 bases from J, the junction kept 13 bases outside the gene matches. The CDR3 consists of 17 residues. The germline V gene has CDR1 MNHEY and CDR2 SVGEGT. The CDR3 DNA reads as TGTGCCAGCGAAATGCTAGCGGGGGACGCCCGCTCCTACGAGCAGTACTTC. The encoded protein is CASEMLAGDARSYEQYF.

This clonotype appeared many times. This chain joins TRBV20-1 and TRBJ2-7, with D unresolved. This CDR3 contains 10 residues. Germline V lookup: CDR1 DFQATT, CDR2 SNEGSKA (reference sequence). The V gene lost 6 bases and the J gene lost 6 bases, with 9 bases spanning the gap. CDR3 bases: TGCAGTGCGACAATTTCCGAGCAGTACTTC. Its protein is CSATISEQYF.

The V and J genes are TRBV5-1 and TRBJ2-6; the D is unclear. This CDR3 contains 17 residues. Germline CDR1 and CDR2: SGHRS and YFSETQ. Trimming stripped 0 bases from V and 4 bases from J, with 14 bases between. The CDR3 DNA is TGCGCCAGCAGCTTGGGGGCCCCCGGATCCGGGGCCAACGTCCTGACTTTC. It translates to CASSLGAPGSGANVLTF. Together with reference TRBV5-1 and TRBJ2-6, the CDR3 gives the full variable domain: KAGVTQTPRYLIKTRGQQVTLSCSPISGHRSVSWYQQTPGQGLQFLFEYFSETQRNKGNFPGRFSGRQFSNSRSEMNVSTLELGDSALYLCASSLGAPGSGANVLTFGAGSRLTVL.

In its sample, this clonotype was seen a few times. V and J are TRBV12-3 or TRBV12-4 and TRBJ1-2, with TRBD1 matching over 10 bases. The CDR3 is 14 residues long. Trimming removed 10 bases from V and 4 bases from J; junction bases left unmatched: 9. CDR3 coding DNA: TGTGCCACCCGTCGGGACAGGGGTTCCTATGGCTACACCTTC. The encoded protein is CATRRDRGSYGYTF.

The CDR3 sequence is CSAPHGGSPYEQYF. The CDR3 nucleotides read TGCAGTGCCCCTCATGGAGGGTCCCCCTACGAGCAGTACTTC. V gene TRBV20-1 combines with J gene TRBJ2-7, with D tentatively TRBD2 (6 bases). The V end lost 6 bases, the J end lost 2 bases, and 17 bases lay between the germline ends. The CDR3 is 14 amino acids. In germline, CDR1 is DFQATT, CDR2 SNEGSKA (reference sequence).

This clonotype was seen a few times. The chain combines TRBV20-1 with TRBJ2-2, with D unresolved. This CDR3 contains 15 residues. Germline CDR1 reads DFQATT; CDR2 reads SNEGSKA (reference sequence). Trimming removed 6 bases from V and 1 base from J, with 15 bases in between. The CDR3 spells CSAVPASVNTGELFF. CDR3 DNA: TGCAGTGCGGTCCCCGCTTCAGTGAACACCGGGGAGCTGTTTTTT.